This T cell receptor (beta chain) was retrieved from a study of T cells after somatic rescue of genetic block. Trimming shortened V by 0 bases and J by 6 bases, and 17 bases separated the two germline ends. Per germline, CDR1 GTSNPN and CDR2 SVGIG (reference sequence). The CDR3 runs 16 residues. The repertoire was sequenced with immunoSEQ multiplex PCR; TCRdb's copy has only in-frame clones and lacks some. The table includes 13,000 or so clones, over 60% detected once. This sequence was found in a boy between 5 and 17 years old. This sequence joins TRBV30 and TRBJ1-4, with D possibly TRBD1 on 6 matching bases. Sample: peripheral blood mononuclear cells (PBMCs). The CDR3 protein is CAWSVLYGGTYEKLFF. The CDR3 bases are TGTGCCTGGAGTGTACTCTATGGGGGCACCTATGAAAAACTGTTTTTT.